These 18 T cell receptor beta chains were sequenced from one sample in a study of blood T cell repertoires in COVID-19 (TCRdb year 2020). The library was made by the immunoSEQ multiplex PCR assay. As stored in TCRdb, this immuneACCESS dataset retains in-frame rearrangements with V and J assigned. A fraction of the clones does not appear; measured against another copy, unresolved V genes explain less than half of the discrepancy, and the remainder lacks a known reason. For this sample there are roughly 250,000 clones; under 85% appear just once. 0.85% to 0.9% of the sample is in the top ten clones. What was sequenced was peripheral blood. Receptors were obtained from a human donor with COVID-19, enrolled during active disease. The donor label of this sample is uncertain.

The genes are TRBV5-1 and TRBJ1-2; possibly TRBD1 for D (5 bases). With 0 bases removed from V and 4 bases from J, the gap between germline ends came to 7 bases. CDR3 length: 13 amino acids. The germline V gene encodes CDR1 SGHRS and CDR2 YFSETQ. For the CDR3, the DNA is TGCGCCAGCAGCTTGGAGGGGCGCTATGGCTACACCTTC. Its protein product is CASSLEGRYGYTF.

The chain recombines TRBV30 with TRBJ1-2; D unclear. Trimming stripped 6 bases from V and 6 bases from J, with 17 bases between. The CDR3 has 13 amino acids. CDR1 and CDR2 from the germline V gene are GTSNPN and SVGIG (reference sequence). The CDR3 protein is CACRVAGMDGYTF. The CDR3 coding sequence is TGTGCCTGTCGCGTGGCCGGGATGGATGGCTACACCTTC.

This clone was counted once. V is TRBV11-3 and J is TRBJ2-5; 13 positions agree with TRBD2. The CDR3 contains 17 residues. V lost 1 base and J lost 4; bases outside the gene matches: 6. CDR1 and CDR2 from the germline V gene are SGHNT and YENEEA. The CDR3 region is CASSLGLAGGSLETQYF. In DNA, the CDR3 is TGTGCCAGCAGCTTAGGACTAGCGGGAGGATCGCTAGAGACCCAGTACTTC.

The rearrangement joins TRBV20-1 to TRBJ1-4; 8 bases are a match to TRBD1. J gave up 8 bases and V 3 bases, and 11 bases lay outside the gene matches. The CDR3 length is 15 residues. Germline V gene sequence: CDR1 DFQATT, CDR2 SNEGSKA (reference sequence). CDR3 residues: CSASWPGQAGEKLFF. The CDR3 region has the DNA TGCAGTGCTAGTTGGCCGGGACAGGCTGGGGAAAAACTGTTTTTT.

This sequence joins TRBV29-1 and TRBJ1-1; 8 nucleotides line up with TRBD1. CDR1 and CDR2 (germline): SQVTM, ANQGSEA. This CDR3 has 14 residues. V was clipped by 3 bases and J by 2 bases; unmatched bases: 5. CDR3 DNA: TGCAGCGTTGACACGGGACAGGAAAACACTGAAGCTTTCTTT. The encoded protein is CSVDTGQENTEAFF.

The V and J genes are TRBV2 and TRBJ2-2; 8 positions agree with TRBD2. Germline V gene sequence: CDR1 SNHLY, CDR2 FYNNEI. The length of the CDR3 is 14 residues. Unmatched junction bases numbered 7, after V lost 7 bases and J lost 6 bases. The DNA of the CDR3 is TGTGCCAGCAATTTAGCGGGACTGTCCGGGGAGCTGTTTTTT. It is translated as CASNLAGLSGELFF.

The rearrangement links TRBV10-1 to TRBJ1-1, with 10 bases fitting TRBD1. Per the germline V gene, CDR1 is WNHNN and CDR2 is SYGVQD (reference sequence). This CDR3 is 15 amino acids long. V gave up 6 bases and J gave up 3 bases; unmatched junction bases: 7. This CDR3 reads CASSGTGVWDTEAFF. The CDR3 DNA reads TGCGCCAGCAGCGGGACAGGGGTATGGGACACTGAAGCTTTCTTT.

The V call is TRBV27, the J call TRBJ2-5; 8 bases are a match to TRBD1. Germline V gene data show CDR1 as MNHEY and CDR2 as SMNVEV (reference sequence). The CDR3 consists of 14 residues. Losses at the gene ends were 3 bases for V and 1 base for J; bases not matched to a gene: 1. CDR3 sequence reads: CASSFQGAQETQYF. CDR3 sequence (DNA): TGTGCCAGCAGTTTCCAGGGGGCCCAAGAGACCCAGTACTTC.

The chain has TRBV5-1 and TRBJ2-3, with 7 positions matching TRBD2. Germline CDR1 and CDR2: SGHRS and YFSETQ. The CDR3 has 15 residues. V dropped 0 bases and J dropped 2; count of bases not matched to a gene: 3. The CDR3 loop reads CASSLDSGDTDTQYF. In DNA form, the CDR3 reads TGCGCCAGCAGCTTGGACAGCGGGGACACAGATACGCAGTATTTT.

The CDR3, as DNA: TGTGCCAGTACCCCCCGGGTGGCTCGGACAGTGCAGCCCTCACCTTATGGCTACACCTTC. Its translation is CASTPRVARTVQPSPYGYTF. This chain links TRBV19 with TRBJ1-2, with a tentative D call TRBD1 (6 bases). With 7 bases removed from V and 5 bases from J, the gap between germline ends came to 35 bases. This CDR3 has 20 amino acids. Germline CDR1 is LNHDA and CDR2 is SQIVND (reference sequence). Based on the CDR3 plus reference TRBV19 and TRBJ1-2, the full variable domain is DGGITQSPKYLFRKEGQNVTLSCEQNLNHDAMYWYRQDPGQGLRLIYYSQIVNDFQKGDIAEGYSVSREKKESFPLTVTSAQKNPTAFYLCASTPRVARTVQPSPYGYTFGSGTRLTVV.

This clone showed up just once. V usage is TRBV5-4 and J usage is TRBJ1-5; weak D call: TRBD1 (6 bases). Trimming pared 4 bases from V and 1 base from J, leaving 15 bases between. Germline V gene data show CDR1 as SGHNT and CDR2 as YYREEE (reference sequence). The CDR3 consists of 16 residues. Here the CDR3 reads CASSRGGGASNQPQHF. The CDR3 DNA reads as TGTGCCAGCAGCCGCGGTGGGGGCGCAAGCAATCAGCCCCAGCATTTT.

CDR3 sequence (DNA): TGTGCCAGCAGCTTAAACTCAAGGGGCTTAGACACCGGGGAGCTGTTTTTT. Protein: CASSLNSRGLDTGELFF. This chain links TRBV7-3 with TRBJ2-2; the D gene is possibly TRBD1 (5 bases). The germline CDR1 and CDR2 sequences are SGHTA and FQGTGA. This CDR3 contains 17 residues. V lost 1 base, J lost 3 bases, and 15 bases lay in between.

This chain connects TRBV6-5 to TRBJ2-3; 9 bases are a match to TRBD2. The germline V gene has CDR1 MNHEY and CDR2 SVGAGI. The V gene end was trimmed by 7 bases and the J gene end by 6 bases; junction bases not matched to a gene: 11. The CDR3 sequence is 15 residues long. CDR3 in amino acids: CASNQLAGGGDTQYF. The DNA of the CDR3 is TGTGCCAGCAACCAACTAGCGGGCGGGGGGGATACGCAGTATTTT.

The chain carries TRBV5-1 and TRBJ1-1; D is ambiguous. The germline V gene has CDR1 SGHRS and CDR2 YFSETQ. This CDR3 comprises 14 residues. Between the trimmed V and J ends, which lost 6 bases and 1 base, there was a span of 13 bases. The CDR3 protein is CASTSTSGNTEAFF. The CDR3 DNA sequence: TGCGCCAGCACGTCCACGAGCGGGAACACTGAAGCTTTCTTT.

This rearrangement joins TRBV28 to TRBJ1-2, with 11 bases fitting TRBD1. Germline V gene sequence: CDR1 MDHEN, CDR2 SYDVKM. This CDR3 comprises 15 residues. V shed 4 bases, J shed 4 bases, and the junction held 5 bases outside the gene matches. The CDR3 nucleotides are TGTGCCAGCAGTTCGGACAGGGGGCTCTTCTATGGCTACACCTTC. This translates into CASSSDRGLFYGYTF.

The chain couples TRBV19 to TRBJ1-6, with D perhaps matching TRBD1 (6 bases). The CDR3 is made up of 13 amino acids. V was trimmed by 10 bases and J by 8 bases, leaving 15 bases between them. Germline CDR1 reads LNHDA; CDR2 reads SQIVND (reference sequence). CDR3 region: CATTDRPHSPLHF. The CDR3 region has the DNA TGTGCCACGACCGACAGGCCTCATTCACCCCTCCACTTT.

Comments on this clone: At one boundary the junction diverges from the germline segment, which might be a read error. V gene TRBV7-3 combines with J gene TRBJ2-1, with a weak D call TRBD1 (6 bases). There are 12 residues in the CDR3. Germline V gives CDR1 SGHTA, CDR2 FQGTGA. The CDR3 DNA reads as TGTGCCAGCAGCTTGGACAGCAATCAGCAGTTCTTC. As protein: CASSLDSNQQFF.

This chain uses TRBV28 with TRBJ2-7, with 8 bases lining up with TRBD1. Trimming at V came to 5 bases and at J to 5 bases, leaving 14 bases not matched to a gene. This CDR3 spans 16 amino acids. Per the germline V gene, CDR1 is MDHEN and CDR2 is SYDVKM. The CDR3 sequence is CASSPPRTGGFNEQYF. The CDR3 nucleotides are TGTGCCAGCAGTCCCCCCCGAACAGGGGGTTTTAACGAGCAGTACTTC.